The 21 T cell receptor beta chains reported below all come from one sample, sequenced in a study of blood T cells in healthy people across ages. A second about 7 to 11 cycle PCR used barcoded and J-beta primers. TCRdb processed the 5' RACE reads anew with MiXCR; each CDR3 protein has one entry. Here the sample spans just under 550,000 distinct CDR3 sequences, around 24% being singletons. The same data also went into a second study, on T cells of mothers and their children.

The source material was blood. The source of these receptors is a boy younger than 18 in good health.

The CDR3 DNA follows: TGCGCCAGCAGCTTGGTCTCTCCTCCCGATGAAAAACTGTTTTTT. Encoded protein: CASSLVSPPDEKLFF. The chain has TRBV5-1 and TRBJ1-4; D is ambiguous. V shed 0 bases and J shed 6 bases, with 12 bases lying between them. This CDR3 has 15 amino acids. The germline V gene has CDR1 SGHRS and CDR2 YFSETQ.

The chain has TRBV9 and TRBJ2-1; tentatively, D is TRBD2 (6 bases). The J call could be wrong; TRBJ2-5 is a better fit for the DNA end. The CDR3 consists of 15 residues. Germline CDR1 and CDR2: SGDLS and YYNGEE. This CDR3 reads CASSVYGGAQETQYF. In DNA, the CDR3 is TGTGCCAGCAGCGTATACGGCGGGGCCCAAGAGACCCAGTACTTC.

This clonotype was picked up a small number of times. The chain links TRBV27 to TRBJ1-4; 11 bases map to TRBD1. The germline gives CDR1 MNHEY, CDR2 SMNVEV (reference sequence). After removal of 4 bases from V and 6 bases from J, the junction contained 10 bases not matched to a gene. This CDR3 is built from 17 residues. The CDR3 reads CASSSIRTGGRDEKLFF. In DNA, the CDR3 is TGTGCCAGCAGTTCGATAAGGACAGGGGGCAGGGATGAAAAACTGTTTTTT.

Details on this clonotype: At one of its ends the junction is not consistent with the germline gene, which may arise from a read error. This chain connects TRBV7-7 to TRBJ2-2; D is perhaps TRBD1 or TRBD2 (6 bases each). Germline CDR1 reads SSHAT; CDR2 reads FNYEAQ (reference sequence). This CDR3 contains 15 residues. CDR3 region: CASSLARGPAEELFF. In nucleotides, the CDR3 is TGTGCTAGCAGCTTAGCTCGGGGGCCGGCCGAGGAGCTGTTTTTT.

This clonotype was detected once. The rearrangement uses TRBV7-3 and TRBJ1-1; D is ambiguous. V was pared by 6 bases and J by 6 bases, with 20 bases between. The CDR3 extends over 15 amino acids. Germline CDR1 SGHTA, CDR2 FQGTGA. CDR3 amino acids: CASSPNALGQSEAFF. The CDR3 DNA reads as TGTGCCAGCAGTCCCAACGCCTTAGGGCAATCTGAAGCTTTCTTT.

This clonotype was seen a handful of times. The V call is TRBV4-1, the J call TRBJ1-2; 9 positions agree with TRBD1. Germline loops: CDR1 MGHRA, CDR2 YSYEKL. The CDR3 extends over 17 amino acids. V was clipped by 0 bases and J by 3 bases; unmatched bases: 8. As DNA, the CDR3 is TGCGCCAGCAGCCAAGATACGGGACAGGGTGGGGACTATGGCTACACCTTC. The encoded protein is CASSQDTGQGGDYGYTF.

The chain carries TRBV5-1 and TRBJ2-3, with TRBD2 matching 7 bases. The CDR3 extends over 14 amino acids. V was pared by 4 bases and J by 4 bases, with 6 bases of the junction left unmatched. Germline V gene sequence: CDR1 SGHRS, CDR2 YFSETQ. The CDR3 DNA is TGCGCCAGCAGCCTTAGACTAGCAGCAGATACGCAGTATTTT. As protein: CASSLRLAADTQYF.

This clonotype was observed a few times. This chain joins TRBV20-1 and TRBJ2-3, with TRBD2 matching 10 bases. The CDR3 runs 17 residues. CDR1 and CDR2 (germline): DFQATT, SNEGSKA (reference sequence). The trim removed 1 base at V and 1 base at J, leaving 8 bases unmatched. CDR3 DNA: TGCAGTGCTAGAGCCCATAGCGGGAGGTCAGGCACAGATACGCAGTATTTT. Its translation is CSARAHSGRSGTDTQYF.

The genes are TRBV7-9 and TRBJ2-3; 11 bases are a match to TRBD2. The CDR3 spans 15 residues. The germline CDR1 and CDR2 sequences are SEHNR and FQNEAQ (reference sequence). J was trimmed by 6 bases and V by 2 bases; bases with no gene match: 4. The CDR3 reads CASSLLAGGLDTQYF. The CDR3 coding sequence is TGTGCCAGCAGCTTACTAGCGGGAGGTTTGGATACGCAGTATTTT.

V usage is TRBV30 and J usage is TRBJ2-7; TRBD1 might be the D (5 bases). CDR1 GTSNPN and CDR2 SVGIG come from the germline V gene (reference sequence). Trimming shortened V by 0 bases and J by 2 bases, and 8 bases separated the two germline ends. CDR3 length: 13 amino acids. CDR3 in amino acids: CAWSVPGTYEQYF. The CDR3 DNA reads as TGTGCCTGGAGTGTACCAGGGACCTACGAGCAGTACTTC. The whole variable domain, remainder taken from reference TRBV30 and TRBJ2-7, is SQTIHQWPATLVQPVGSPLSLECTVEGTSNPNLYWYRQAAGRGLQLLFYSVGIGQISSEVPQNLSASRPQDRQFILSSKKLLLSDSGFYLCAWSVPGTYEQYFGPGTRLTVT.

This sequence joins TRBV9 and TRBJ2-1; 7 nucleotides match TRBD1. CDR3 size: 15 residues. Germline-derived CDR1 and CDR2 are SGDLS and YYNGEE. V shed 0 bases and J 6 bases; nucleotides not matched to a gene: 6. CDR3 in amino acids: CASSVGQGDVNEQFF. In nucleotides, the CDR3 is TGTGCCAGCAGCGTAGGGCAGGGGGATGTCAATGAGCAGTTCTTC.

CDR3 sequence: CASSLGADRVNTEAFF. The CDR3 DNA follows: TGCGCCAGCAGCTTGGGGGCCGACAGGGTGAACACTGAAGCTTTCTTT. This chain links TRBV5-1 with TRBJ1-1; 7 bases are a match to TRBD1. J lost 0 bases, V lost 0 bases, and 5 bases had no gene match. CDR1 SGHRS and CDR2 YFSETQ come from the germline V gene. CDR3 size: 16 residues.

The V call is TRBV20-1, the J call TRBJ2-5; no reliable D call. With the DNA end fitting TRBJ2-7 better, the J assignment may be wrong. The CDR3 spans 12 residues. Germline V gives CDR1 DFQATT, CDR2 SNEGSKA (reference sequence). CDR3 loop: CSARDMGYEQYF. The CDR3 DNA follows: TGCAGTGCTAGAGATATGGGCTACGAGCAGTACTTC.

This clonotype was recorded only once. V is TRBV9 and J is TRBJ1-1, with D maybe TRBD1 (6 bases). The germline gives CDR1 SGDLS, CDR2 YYNGEE. The ends were cut back, 3 bases at V and 6 bases at J, with 12 bases in the middle. CDR3 length: 13 residues. The CDR3 coding sequence is TGTGCCAGCAGCGCGGTAACAGGGTCTGAAGCTTTCTTT. It yields the protein CASSAVTGSEAFF. Looking up the rest from reference TRBV9 and TRBJ1-1 gives the full variable domain: DSGVTQTPKHLITATGQRVTLRCSPRSGDLSVYWYQQSLDQGLQFLIQYYNGEERAKGNILERFSAQQFPDLHSELNLSSLELGDSALYFCASSAVTGSEAFFGQGTRLTVV.

J is TRBJ2-5 and V is TRBV5-1, with 12 bases that match TRBD2. The J call may be mistaken, given a closer DNA end match to TRBJ2-7. Per the germline V gene, CDR1 is SGHRS and CDR2 is YFSETQ. The CDR3 covers 15 residues. For the CDR3, the DNA is TGCGCCAGCAGCCCTAGACTAGCGGGAGTAAACGAGCAGTACTTC. Protein: CASSPRLAGVNEQYF.

The chain couples TRBV7-8 to TRBJ2-7; TRBD2 matches 10 bases. Trimming cost V 5 bases and J 3 bases; bases outside gene matches: 13. CDR3 length: 17 amino acids. From germline, CDR1 is SGHVS and CDR2 FQNEAQ. The CDR3 is CASSGGMEREGLYEQYF. CDR3 coding DNA: TGTGCCAGCAGCGGAGGGATGGAGCGGGAGGGCCTCTACGAGCAGTACTTC.

This clonotype has a handful of counts. V usage is TRBV6-5 and J usage is TRBJ2-7, with TRBD2 identical over 12 bases. The CDR3 has 16 residues. Germline assignment: CDR1 MNHEY and CDR2 SVGAGI. With 0 bases clipped from V and 4 bases from J, the junction kept 4 bases outside the gene matches. The CDR3 DNA reads as TGTGCCAGCAGTTACTCTGTCCTAGCGGGAGGGTACGAGCAGTACTTC. Translation: CASSYSVLAGGYEQYF.

The chain recombines TRBV25-1 with TRBJ2-5; D unresolved. The end of the DNA fits TRBJ2-7 better, so the J call may be wrong. The CDR3 is 14 amino acids. The V gene's germline CDR1 is MGHDK and CDR2 SYGVNS. This chain's CDR3 is CASSESWVPYEQYF. CDR3 DNA: TGTGCCAGCAGTGAATCCTGGGTTCCCTACGAGCAGTACTTC.

The chain has TRBV2 and TRBJ2-7; D is perhaps TRBD2 (6 bases). The CDR3 length is 13 residues. Trimming took 6 bases from V and 3 from J, leaving 12 bases between them. Germline lookup yields CDR1 SNHLY and CDR2 FYNNEI. The CDR3 is CASSGGTYYEQYF. The CDR3, as DNA: TGTGCCAGCAGCGGAGGGACGTACTACGAGCAGTACTTC.

The chain employs TRBV3-1 and TRBJ1-1, with no clear D. Trimming cost V 6 bases and J 5 bases, with 10 bases left between them. This CDR3 spans 12 amino acids. From germline, CDR1 is LGHDT and CDR2 YNNKEL (reference sequence). CDR3 amino acids: CASRAGWTEAFF. The CDR3 DNA reads as TGTGCCAGCAGAGCAGGTTGGACTGAAGCTTTCTTT.

The chain recombines TRBV29-1 with TRBJ2-7; D not certain. This CDR3 contains 11 residues. Germline values: CDR1 SQVTM, CDR2 ANQGSEA. Trimming removed 6 bases from V and 3 bases from J, with 9 bases in between. For the CDR3, the DNA is TGCAGCGTCCGCACCTACTACGAGCAGTACTTC. It translates to CSVRTYYEQYF.